The next 27 T cell receptor beta chains were all read from a single sample in a study of shared clonotypes between healthy human individuals. Sequencing was performed with immunoSEQ multiplex PCR; in TCRdb, only in-frame clones are kept and a portion is missing. The sample includes around 550,000 clones, 90% to 97% of them seen just once. Sequencing was performed on naive CD4+ T cells sorted from blood. Subset noted: CD45RA+ positively selected. All receptors derive from a woman aged 30 to 39 in good health.

The V and J genes are TRBV13 and TRBJ2-7, with TRBD2 identical over 9 bases. Germline trimming cut 1 base from V and 2 bases from J; bases unmatched to any gene: 24. The CDR3 has 22 amino acids. The germline gives CDR1 PRHDT, CDR2 FYEKMQ (reference sequence). CDR3 in amino acids: CASSLVEGAEGYVAGATYEQYF. CDR3 in DNA: TGTGCCAGCAGCTTAGTTGAAGGAGCGGAGGGGTACGTAGCGGGAGCCACCTACGAGCAGTACTTC.

The sample holds one count of this clone. The rearrangement joins TRBV28 to TRBJ2-7; 8 bases fit TRBD1. Trimming removed 5 bases from V and 2 bases from J; junction bases left unmatched: 8. Germline V CDR1 and CDR2: MDHEN, SYDVKM. CDR3 length: 15 residues. CDR3 coding DNA: TGTGCCAGCAGTCCGGGGACAGGACCCCCCTACGAGCAGTACTTC. It codes for CASSPGTGPPYEQYF.

The gene calls are TRBV7-3 and TRBJ2-3, with D maybe TRBD2 (5 bases). The germline CDR1 and CDR2 sequences are SGHTA and FQGTGA. The V end was cut by 5 bases, the J end by 1 base, with 16 bases between. The CDR3 has 16 amino acids. CDR3 nucleotide sequence: TGTGCCAGCAGCACAGCACGGGGATCCGGCACAGATACGCAGTATTTT. Protein sequence: CASSTARGSGTDTQYF.

The chain joins TRBV28 to TRBJ2-5; D is ambiguous. The closer fit of TRBJ2-7 to the DNA end suggests the J call may be wrong. Germline V gene data show CDR1 as MDHEN and CDR2 as SYDVKM. This CDR3 spans 15 amino acids. The CDR3 bases are TGTGCCAGCAGTTTATCCTTTTACAGAATCTACGAGCAGTACTTC. It translates to CASSLSFYRIYEQYF.

The genes are TRBV29-1 and TRBJ2-3; D may be TRBD1 or TRBD2 (5 bases each). The germline V and J ends were trimmed by 4 bases and 2 bases, with 13 bases remaining between them. Germline CDR1 reads SQVTM; CDR2 reads ANQGSEA. CDR3 length: 14 residues. CDR3 sequence: CSVGLVGPTDTQYF. The DNA for the CDR3 is TGCAGCGTTGGGTTGGTGGGACCCACAGATACGCAGTATTTT.

This chain uses TRBV19 with TRBJ2-7; TRBD1 or TRBD2 may be the D gene (6 bases each). The V end lost 5 bases, the J end lost 1 base, and 15 bases lay between the germline ends. This CDR3 comprises 15 residues. CDR1 is LNHDA, CDR2 SQIVND, per germline (reference sequence). The CDR3 sequence is CASSPRGTPSYEQYF. CDR3 DNA sequence: TGTGCCAGTAGTCCTCGCGGGACACCGTCCTACGAGCAGTACTTC.

The chain recombines TRBV5-1 with TRBJ2-1; tentative D call: TRBD2 (6 bases). Germline CDR1 SGHRS, CDR2 YFSETQ. Trimming pared 3 bases from V and 5 bases from J, leaving 9 bases between. The CDR3 is 13 amino acids. The DNA for the CDR3 is TGCGCCAGCAGCTCTACTAGCAACAATGAGCAGTTCTTC. Its translation: CASSSTSNNEQFF.

V and J are TRBV27 and TRBJ1-1; weak D call: TRBD1 (6 bases). CDR3 length: 14 amino acids. Germline V CDR1 and CDR2: MNHEY, SMNVEV (reference sequence). The V gene lost 7 bases and the J gene lost 5 bases, with 17 bases spanning the gap. CDR3 region: CASTPWGAGTEAFF. CDR3 in DNA: TGTGCCAGCACCCCTTGGGGGGCAGGTACTGAAGCTTTCTTT.

This chain uses TRBV7-9 with TRBJ2-3; TRBD2 aligns across 14 bases. Germline lookup yields CDR1 SEHNR and CDR2 FQNEAQ (reference sequence). V shed 3 bases and J 5 bases; nucleotides not matched to a gene: 7. The CDR3 spans 17 residues. CDR3 loop: CASSFIDGTSGRDTQYF. The CDR3 coding sequence is TGTGCCAGCAGCTTTATCGACGGGACTAGCGGGAGAGATACGCAGTATTTT.

J is TRBJ2-5 and V is TRBV10-3; D may be TRBD2 (5 bases). The CDR3 has 13 residues. CDR1 is ENHRY, CDR2 SYGVKD, per germline. Between the trimmed V and J ends, which lost 3 bases and 2 bases, there was a span of 7 bases. CDR3 coding DNA: TGTGCCATCAGTGATCGGGGTCAAGAGACCCAGTACTTC. Translating it yields CAISDRGQETQYF.

The V and J genes are TRBV5-1 and TRBJ1-1; 9 bases are a match to TRBD1. CDR3 length: 15 residues. Per germline, CDR1 SGHRS and CDR2 YFSETQ. V was pared by 4 bases and J by 4 bases, with 8 bases of the junction left unmatched. CDR3 DNA sequence: TGCGCCAGCAGCGATCTACAGGGGGCGGGCACTGAAGCTTTCTTT. This codes for CASSDLQGAGTEAFF.

This chain links TRBV28 with TRBJ2-6; perhaps D is TRBD1 or TRBD2 (5 bases each). The germline V gene has CDR1 MDHEN and CDR2 SYDVKM. V dropped 1 base and J dropped 0 bases, with 7 bases sitting between them. This CDR3 is built from 16 residues. The DNA of the CDR3 is TGTGCCAGCAGTTTATCAGGGACCTCTGGGGCCAACGTCCTGACTTTC. This codes for CASSLSGTSGANVLTF.

This chain connects TRBV7-9 to TRBJ2-3; a possible D gene is TRBD1 (5 bases). V gave up 4 bases and J gave up 0 bases, with 8 bases separating them. The CDR3 sequence is 14 residues long. Germline V gene data show CDR1 as SEHNR and CDR2 as FQNEAQ (reference sequence). The CDR3 DNA follows: TGTGCCAGCAGCTCTAGACAGAGCACAGATACGCAGTATTTT. It specifies CASSSRQSTDTQYF.

The CDR3 loop reads CAIGRQVLSNQPQHF. In DNA form, the CDR3 reads TGTGCCATCGGGAGACAGGTCCTTAGCAATCAGCCCCAGCATTTT. The chain joins TRBV28 to TRBJ1-5; perhaps TRBD1 as D (6 bases). Trimming took 10 bases from V and 0 from J, leaving 16 bases between them. CDR1 and CDR2 from the germline V gene are MDHEN and SYDVKM. This CDR3 is 15 amino acids long.

This clone was recorded once. V usage is TRBV23-1 and J usage is TRBJ1-2; D possibly corresponds to TRBD1 (6 bases). TRBV23-1 is known as an ORF, though its function is uncertain. V was shortened by 6 bases and J by 0 bases, with 17 bases between the two germline ends. This CDR3 comprises 16 residues. Written as DNA, the CDR3 is TGCGCCAGCAGCCGGGGGCGCATGAAAGCTAACTATGGCTACACCTTC. Residues: CASSRGRMKANYGYTF.

The gene calls are TRBV6-1 and TRBJ2-1, with D hard to call. Germline CDR1 is MNHNS and CDR2 is SASEGT. The CDR3 consists of 12 residues. Trimming shortened V by 0 bases and J by 14 bases, and 11 bases separated the two germline ends. CDR3 coding DNA: TGTGCCAGCAGTGAAGCAGGCTTTAGGGAGTTCTTC. This sequence encodes CASSEAGFREFF.

The V gene is TRBV19, the J gene TRBJ1-5; 10 nucleotides line up with TRBD1. CDR1 is LNHDA and CDR2 is SQIVND in the germline V gene (reference sequence). The CDR3 extends over 15 amino acids. J was trimmed by 0 bases and V by 8 bases; bases with no gene match: 4. CDR3 protein: CASRDRGYSNQPQHF. CDR3 DNA sequence: TGTGCCAGTCGGGACAGGGGTTATAGCAATCAGCCCCAGCATTTT.

The chain recombines TRBV27 with TRBJ2-3; weak D call: TRBD1 (6 bases). This CDR3 has 14 residues. V lost 4 bases and J 3 bases, leaving 11 bases between the germline ends. The germline V gene encodes CDR1 MNHEY and CDR2 SMNVEV (reference sequence). This chain's CDR3 is CASSSYRETDTQYF. As DNA, the CDR3 is TGTGCCAGCAGTTCGTACAGGGAGACAGATACGCAGTATTTT.

This chain joins TRBV7-2 and TRBJ2-3, with a weak D call TRBD2 (6 bases). There are 16 residues in the CDR3. Germline assignment: CDR1 SGHTA and CDR2 FQGNSA. The ends were cut back, 1 base at V and 1 base at J, with 12 bases in the middle. The CDR3 loop reads CASSLVASEGTDTQYF. The CDR3 DNA is TGTGCCAGCAGCTTAGTTGCTAGCGAAGGCACAGATACGCAGTATTTT.

This rearrangement joins TRBV5-1 to TRBJ2-1; 9 bases align to TRBD1. From germline, CDR1 is SGHRS and CDR2 YFSETQ. Losses at the gene ends were 4 bases for V and 1 base for J; bases not matched to a gene: 9. The CDR3 totals 17 residues. This CDR3 reads CASSKGQGLSSYNEQFF. The CDR3 DNA sequence: TGCGCCAGCAGCAAAGGACAGGGGTTATCGTCCTACAATGAGCAGTTCTTC.

This clone was detected only a few times. The chain couples TRBV4-2 to TRBJ1-2; 9 bases match TRBD1. The CDR3 sequence is 15 residues long. The junction had 6 bases not matched to a gene; V was cut back by 3 bases and J by 4 bases. From germline, CDR1 is LGHNA and CDR2 YNFKEQ. The chain's CDR3 is CASSHPGTGSYGYTF. CDR3 DNA sequence: TGTGCCAGCAGCCATCCCGGGACAGGGAGCTATGGCTACACCTTC.

The chain couples TRBV25-1 to TRBJ1-4; unclear D gene. CDR1 is MGHDK, CDR2 SYGVNS, per germline. Trimming removed 9 bases from V and 7 bases from J, with 18 bases in between. The CDR3 runs 14 residues. Here the CDR3 reads CARLSNPGCEKLFF. In DNA, the CDR3 is TGTGCCAGACTCTCAAATCCGGGTTGTGAAAAACTGTTTTTT.

The rearrangement links TRBV9 to TRBJ1-1; D may be TRBD1 (6 bases). The CDR3 totals 16 residues. Germline CDR1 and CDR2: SGDLS and YYNGEE. V dropped 0 bases and J dropped 5 bases, with 17 bases sitting between them. The CDR3 reads CASSVVGAPLGTEAFF. The DNA of the CDR3 is TGTGCCAGCAGCGTAGTGGGGGCCCCCCTTGGGACTGAAGCTTTCTTT.

CDR3 DNA sequence: TGTGCCAGCAGCTCGGGACTAACCGGGGAGCTGTTTTTT. This gives the protein CASSSGLTGELFF. The chain links TRBV11-3 to TRBJ2-2; TRBD2 matches at 7 bases. The CDR3 has 13 amino acids. The J segment lost 5 bases and the V segment lost 4 bases, leaving 1 base of the junction unmatched. The germline V gene has CDR1 SGHNT and CDR2 YENEEA.

This chain uses TRBV2 with TRBJ2-1, with D maybe TRBD2 (5 bases). The CDR3 contains 13 residues. Germline V gene lookup returns CDR1 SNHLY and CDR2 FYNNEI. V was trimmed by 11 bases and J by 10 bases, leaving 21 bases between them. CDR3 nucleotides: TGTGCCGGTCTAGGACTCGCGAGTTGGGAGCAGTTCTTC. The encoded protein is CAGLGLASWEQFF.

This clone was observed a single time. The V call is TRBV5-4, the J call TRBJ2-7; D is uncertain. The CDR3 is 12 residues long. The germline CDR1 and CDR2 sequences are SGHNT and YYREEE (reference sequence). V lost 1 base to trimming and J lost 7 bases, with 9 bases between them. This CDR3 is CASSLYSWEQYF. The CDR3 DNA follows: TGTGCCAGCAGCTTGTACTCCTGGGAGCAGTACTTC.

CDR3 loop: CASSSGLGSYNEQFF. CDR3 nucleotide sequence: TGTGCCAGCAGCTCTGGACTAGGTTCCTACAATGAGCAGTTCTTC. J is TRBJ2-1 and V is TRBV7-2; 7 bases are shared with TRBD2. CDR1 is SGHTA and CDR2 is FQGNSA in the germline V gene. The V and J ends lost 4 bases and 1 base, in that order; junction bases with no gene match: 4. The CDR3 extends over 15 amino acids.